The 30 T cell receptor beta chains given below trace back to one sample, sequenced in a study of vaccination and CD4 T cells after COVID-19. Treatment: roughly 11-day PBMC culture with coronavirus spike peptide pools or control peptides (ViraFEST assay). Their specific antigens are unknown. Researchers used the Oncomine TCR Beta short-read assay to sequence DNA from cultured CD4+ T cells. MiXCR, applied by TCRdb to the PCR reads, yields one record per CDR3 protein. The sample shows some 15,000 distinct CDR3 sequences, around three quarters of them seen only once. What was sequenced was CD4+ T cells from blood, cultured in vitro. Receptors originate from a human donor who had recovered from COVID-19.

The J gene is TRBJ1-2, the V gene TRBV6-1; tentative D call: TRBD1 (5 bases). Trimming removed 3 bases at V and 8 bases at J, with 16 bases between. Germline CDR1 is MNHNS and CDR2 is SASEGT. The CDR3 spans 14 residues. Written as DNA, the CDR3 is TGTGCCAGCAGTGACCAGCCCACAGGAGACGGCTACACCTTC. This sequence encodes CASSDQPTGDGYTF.

The chain recombines TRBV6-4 with TRBJ1-2; no reliable D call. Germline CDR1 MRHNA, CDR2 SNTAGT. The CDR3 is 13 amino acids. V dropped 10 bases and J dropped 0 bases, with 12 bases sitting between them. The CDR3 bases are TGTGCCACCAGAGACACGACTAACTATGGCTACACCTTC. Protein: CATRDTTNYGYTF.

The J gene is TRBJ1-3, the V gene TRBV21-1. TRBV21-1 is assigned pseudogene status. This CDR3 contains 16 residues. This CDR3 is CASSKGHTNSGNTIYF. DNA of the CDR3: TGTGCCAGCAGCAAAGGGCACACCAACTCTGGAAACACCATATATTTT.

CDR3 coding DNA: TGTGCCAGCAGCTTATCTACAAGGAGTTCCTACGAGCAGTACTTC. It encodes CASSLSTRSSYEQYF. This chain links TRBV7-2 with TRBJ2-7; D uncertain. The CDR3 has 15 amino acids. Trimming removed 2 bases from V and 1 base from J, with 12 bases in between. The germline CDR1 and CDR2 sequences are SGHTA and FQGNSA.

This clonotype is large in the sample. The chain couples TRBV7-6 to TRBJ1-1; D is unresolved. V was cut by 5 bases and J by 4 bases, with 14 bases left in between. This CDR3 has 14 amino acids. From germline, CDR1 is SGHVS and CDR2 FNYEAQ. CDR3 in amino acids: CASSLYGRVTEAFF. Here the CDR3 DNA reads TGTGCCAGCAGCCTTTACGGGAGGGTCACTGAAGCTTTCTTT.

V is TRBV11-2 and J is TRBJ2-3, with a weak D call TRBD1 (5 bases). Germline V gene sequence: CDR1 SGHAT, CDR2 FQNNGV. The CDR3 is 15 residues long. V lost 5 bases and J 5 bases, leaving 17 bases between the germline ends. The CDR3 DNA follows: TGTGCCAGCAGCCCGGCCCAGGGTCAGGGAGATACGCAGTATTTT. It translates to CASSPAQGQGDTQYF.

V and J are TRBV6-5 and TRBJ1-2; D not resolved. The CDR3 sequence is 13 residues long. V gave up 2 bases and J gave up 8 bases, with 12 bases separating them. Germline V gives CDR1 MNHEY, CDR2 SVGAGI. CDR3 sequence reads: CASSYEGGAGYTF. DNA of the CDR3: TGTGCCAGCAGTTACGAGGGAGGCGCCGGCTACACCTTC.

The chain uses TRBV6-2 or TRBV6-3 and TRBJ1-1; no clear D. This CDR3 is built from 15 residues. In germline, CDR1 is MNHEY, CDR2 SVGEGT. V gave up 0 bases and J gave up 5 bases, with 13 bases separating them. CDR3 bases: TGTGCCAGCAGTTACTCCTGGCCTCGGGAAACTGAAGCTTTCTTT. Translating it yields CASSYSWPRETEAFF.

V and J are TRBV6-5 and TRBJ1-1; 8 bases map to TRBD1. Germline CDR1 is MNHEY and CDR2 is SVGAGI. CDR3 length: 17 amino acids. The trim removed 2 bases at V and 0 bases at J, leaving 8 bases unmatched. DNA for the CDR3: TGTGCCAGCAGTTACAGGCCTCAGGGGGCGGTGAACACTGAAGCTTTCTTT. This encodes CASSYRPQGAVNTEAFF.

The chain joins TRBV20-1 to TRBJ1-5; D not resolved. In germline, CDR1 is DFQATT, CDR2 SNEGSKA (reference sequence). The V end lost 6 bases, the J end lost 2 bases, and 11 bases lay between the germline ends. The CDR3 covers 13 residues. DNA for the CDR3: TGCAGTGCCGAGCCCTTGGGCAATCAGCCCCAGCATTTT. Amino acid sequence: CSAEPLGNQPQHF.

This clonotype was seen just once. V is TRBV27 and J is TRBJ1-6, with D uncertain. In germline, CDR1 is MNHEY, CDR2 SMNVEV (reference sequence). V was cut by 3 bases and J by 10 bases, with 16 bases left in between. CDR3 size: 15 residues. CDR3 loop: CASSFFLSLGSPLHF. In DNA, the CDR3 is TGTGCCAGCAGTTTTTTCCTAAGTCTGGGGTCACCCCTCCACTTT.

This clonotype has a handful of counts. The rearrangement joins TRBV2 to TRBJ1-1; D possibly corresponds to TRBD1 (6 bases). In germline, CDR1 is SNHLY, CDR2 FYNNEI. Trimming left V 3 bases short and J 6 bases short, with 20 bases between. This CDR3 has 16 amino acids. CDR3 in amino acids: CASSESLGADFSEAFF. CDR3 nucleotides: TGTGCCAGCAGTGAGTCTTTGGGGGCGGATTTCTCTGAAGCTTTCTTT.

This clonotype was detected once. The chain joins TRBV28 to TRBJ2-7, with 10 bases that match TRBD1. J gave up 6 bases and V 1 base, and 6 bases lay outside the gene matches. The CDR3 spans 15 residues. CDR1 is MDHEN, CDR2 SYDVKM, per germline. CDR3 sequence (DNA): TGTGCCAGCAGTTTATTCGGACAGGGGGGTGGCGAGCAGTACTTC. Translating it yields CASSLFGQGGGEQYF.

The genes are TRBV7-9 and TRBJ2-7, with no clear D. V was clipped by 5 bases and J by 2 bases, with 16 bases between them. CDR3 length equals 15 residues. The germline gives CDR1 SEHNR, CDR2 FQNEAQ (reference sequence). CDR3 bases: TGTGCCAGCAGCCGGAGCGACGTTGAGCCCTACGAGCAGTACTTC. This translates into CASSRSDVEPYEQYF.

The rearrangement joins TRBV28 to TRBJ1-5; D is uncertain. The V and J ends lost 6 bases and 9 bases respectively, with 12 bases between them. Germline-derived CDR1 and CDR2 are MDHEN and SYDVKM. This CDR3 has 12 residues. The DNA of the CDR3 is TGTGCCAGCAGCCCGCCCCTTCTGCCCCAGCATTTT. It codes for CASSPPLLPQHF.

The chain employs TRBV20-1 and TRBJ1-5; D is unresolved. The germline gives CDR1 DFQATT, CDR2 SNEGSKA (reference sequence). CDR3 length: 16 residues. V dropped 3 bases and J dropped 0 bases, with 15 bases sitting between them. The CDR3 spells CSASSRAFYSNQPQHF. The CDR3 region has the DNA TGCAGTGCTAGTAGTAGAGCATTCTATAGCAATCAGCCCCAGCATTTT.

This clonotype was detected a few times. V and J are TRBV20-1 and TRBJ1-1, with no clear D. Germline assignment: CDR1 DFQATT and CDR2 SNEGSKA (reference sequence). Trimming removed 5 bases from V and 3 bases from J, with 4 bases in between. There are 10 residues in the CDR3. In DNA form, the CDR3 reads TGCAGTGCTCGATACACTGAAGCTTTCTTT. It encodes CSARYTEAFF.

The gene calls are TRBV27 and TRBJ1-2; 9 bases map to TRBD1. CDR1 and CDR2 from the germline V gene are MNHEY and SMNVEV (reference sequence). The CDR3 consists of 15 residues. The V segment lost 5 bases and the J segment 3 bases; nucleotides outside the gene matches: 7. CDR3 region: CASSPGTGRDYGYTF. CDR3 DNA sequence: TGTGCCAGCAGTCCGGGGACAGGGAGGGACTATGGCTACACCTTC.

The gene calls are TRBV7-9 and TRBJ2-7, with a tentative D call TRBD1 (5 bases). Trimming shortened V by 1 base and J by 0 bases, and 10 bases separated the two germline ends. Germline loops: CDR1 SEHNR, CDR2 FQNEAQ (reference sequence). The length of the CDR3 is 15 residues. CDR3: CASSLGGVASYEQYF. The CDR3 bases are TGTGCCAGCAGCTTAGGGGGCGTCGCCTCCTACGAGCAGTACTTC.

Only one count was recorded for this clonotype. The chain joins TRBV20-1 to TRBJ2-2, with D hard to call. Trimming removed 1 base from V and 4 bases from J, with 4 bases in between. The CDR3 runs to 12 residues. Germline values: CDR1 DFQATT, CDR2 SNEGSKA (reference sequence). This chain's CDR3 is CSARGLTGELFF. In DNA, the CDR3 is TGCAGTGCTAGAGGCCTCACCGGGGAGCTGTTTTTT.

The rearrangement links TRBV27 to TRBJ2-1; 9 bases are a match to TRBD2. The ends lost 5 bases at V and 2 bases at J; junction bases unmatched: 7. This CDR3 has 16 residues. CDR1 MNHEY and CDR2 SMNVEV come from the germline V gene (reference sequence). The DNA of the CDR3 is TGTGCCAGCAGTCCGCGACTAGCGGATACCTACAATGAGCAGTTCTTC. The encoded protein is CASSPRLADTYNEQFF.

The V gene is TRBV2, the J gene TRBJ1-5; D is unresolved. Germline assignment: CDR1 SNHLY and CDR2 FYNNEI. This CDR3 has 16 residues. V lost 2 bases, J lost 6 bases, and 17 bases lay in between. The chain's CDR3 is CASSEPNRRSSQPQHF. Written as DNA, the CDR3 is TGTGCCAGCAGTGAACCTAATAGGAGGTCCAGTCAGCCCCAGCATTTT.

V is TRBV29-1 and J is TRBJ1-5; possible D gene TRBD1, 5 bases. The germline gives CDR1 SQVTM, CDR2 ANQGSEA. The CDR3 spans 13 residues. With 6 bases removed from V and 5 bases from J, the gap between germline ends came to 14 bases. As DNA, the CDR3 is TGCAGCGTGTGGGGGGGTACTCATCAGCCCCAGCATTTT. This gives the protein CSVWGGTHQPQHF.

J is TRBJ2-3 and V is TRBV7-2; the D call may be TRBD1 or TRBD2 (5 bases each). The CDR3 consists of 14 residues. Trimming removed 0 bases from V and 5 bases from J, with 9 bases in between. CDR1 is SGHTA, CDR2 FQGNSA, per germline. The chain's CDR3 is CASSLAGRIDTQYF. The CDR3 nucleotides are TGTGCCAGCAGCTTAGCGGGACGTATAGATACGCAGTATTTT.

This chain joins TRBV6-4 and TRBJ2-1; 8 bases match TRBD2. The V gene's germline CDR1 is MRHNA and CDR2 SNTAGT. Trimming at V came to 0 bases and at J to 4 bases, leaving 5 bases not matched to a gene. CDR3 length: 16 residues. CDR3 amino acids: CASSDSSGGGYNEQFF. The CDR3 DNA reads as TGTGCCAGCAGTGACTCGAGTGGCGGGGGGTACAATGAGCAGTTCTTC.

This sequence joins TRBV6-5 and TRBJ1-2; 9 bases map to TRBD1. J lost 6 bases, V lost 0 bases, and 2 bases had no gene match. The CDR3 spans 14 residues. In germline, CDR1 is MNHEY, CDR2 SVGAGI. Here the CDR3 reads CASSYSGTGNGYTF. The CDR3 bases are TGTGCCAGCAGTTACTCAGGGACAGGGAATGGCTACACCTTC.

The chain joins TRBV20-1 to TRBJ1-4; D not certain. Germline V gene sequence: CDR1 DFQATT, CDR2 SNEGSKA (reference sequence). This CDR3 is built from 10 residues. V was clipped by 6 bases and J by 6 bases, with 5 bases between them. CDR3 sequence: CSATDEKLFF. CDR3 DNA sequence: TGCAGTGCCACGGATGAAAAACTGTTTTTT.

The genes are TRBV27 and TRBJ1-6; 7 nucleotides match TRBD1. The V gene's germline CDR1 is MNHEY and CDR2 SMNVEV (reference sequence). The J segment lost 9 bases and the V segment lost 7 bases, leaving 9 bases of the junction unmatched. The length of the CDR3 is 14 residues. In DNA form, the CDR3 reads TGTGCCAGCACATCTGACAGGGCCGGTTCACCCCTCCACTTT. Protein product: CASTSDRAGSPLHF.

The V call is TRBV6-1, the J call TRBJ1-2; D not resolved. Deletions cut 6 bases from V and 4 bases from J, with 12 bases between. The CDR3 contains 13 residues. Germline values: CDR1 MNHNS, CDR2 SASEGT. The CDR3 region has the DNA TGTGCCAGCAGCCTCATGGACTCCTATGGCTACACCTTC. This translates into CASSLMDSYGYTF.

The chain combines TRBV20-1 with TRBJ2-7; 7 nucleotides align to TRBD2. Germline V gene sequence: CDR1 DFQATT, CDR2 SNEGSKA (reference sequence). Trimming removed 5 bases from V and 2 bases from J; junction bases left unmatched: 15. The CDR3 is 16 amino acids. The CDR3 loop is CSARGGGRVSPYEQYF. CDR3 nucleotides: TGCAGTGCTCGTGGGGGGGGTCGGGTCTCCCCCTACGAGCAGTACTTC.